The clone carrying this TCR beta chain appeared a few times. Some clones are missing from TCRdb's copy, which holds only in-frame ones; the method was immunoSEQ multiplex PCR. Of roughly 83,000 clones listed, about four fifths are singletons. The data were obtained in a study of control samples from healthy donors and cancer patients. The sequenced sample consisted of blood. This receptor was taken from a woman aged 55-70 years in good health.

The CDR3 region has the DNA TGTGCCAGCAGCTTAGATTGGGGGACAGCGGGGACCACTGAAGCTTTCTTT. Translating it yields CASSLDWGTAGTTEAFF. This chain uses TRBV7-2 with TRBJ1-1; 7 bases are shared with TRBD1. V dropped 1 base and J dropped 4; count of bases not matched to a gene: 12. Germline V lookup: CDR1 SGHTA, CDR2 FQGNSA. This CDR3 comprises 17 residues.